Shown below are 5 T cell receptor beta chains from a single sample sequenced in a study of blood T cell repertoires in COVID-19. The repertoire was sequenced with immunoSEQ multiplex PCR; TCRdb's copy has only in-frame clones and lacks some. The sample has around 390,000 clones, around nine tenths seen once; the top ten hold roughly a tenth. Sequenced material: PBMCs or T cells enriched from blood (not recorded which). Source of these receptors: a woman in her 50s who had recovered from COVID-19.

This clone was observed a single time. The gene calls are TRBV19 and TRBJ1-1; 7 bases agree with TRBD1. CDR3 length: 14 residues. V was pared by 5 bases and J by 1 base, with 4 bases of the junction left unmatched. Germline V gene data show CDR1 as LNHDA and CDR2 as SQIVND (reference sequence). The CDR3 here is CASSWGQPNTEAFF. CDR3 coding DNA: TGTGCCAGTAGTTGGGGACAGCCGAACACTGAAGCTTTCTTT. Full variable domain (outside the CDR3, taken from reference TRBV19 and TRBJ1-1): DGGITQSPKYLFRKEGQNVTLSCEQNLNHDAMYWYRQDPGQGLRLIYYSQIVNDFQKGDIAEGYSVSREKKESFPLTVTSAQKNPTAFYLCASSWGQPNTEAFFGQGTRLTVV.

The rearrangement uses TRBV2 and TRBJ1-3; D is unresolved. Trimming cost V 2 bases and J 0 bases, with 8 bases left between them. The CDR3 is 15 residues long. Germline lookup yields CDR1 SNHLY and CDR2 FYNNEI. CDR3 protein: CASSEWAASGNTIYF. CDR3 nucleotide sequence: TGTGCCAGCAGTGAATGGGCTGCCTCTGGAAACACCATATATTTT.

There are many counts of this clone. This sequence joins TRBV15 and TRBJ1-5, with D perhaps TRBD1 (6 bases). The CDR3 consists of 14 residues. In germline, CDR1 is LNHNV, CDR2 YYDKDF (reference sequence). V lost 1 base, J lost 6 bases, and 10 bases lay in between. The CDR3 region has the DNA TGTGCCACCAGCAGAGTTGGGGGCCGTCAGCCCCAGCATTTT. It encodes CATSRVGGRQPQHF.

The rearrangement uses TRBV5-1 and TRBJ1-2; no clear D. The germline CDR1 and CDR2 sequences are SGHRS and YFSETQ. V was cut by 2 bases and J by 2 bases, with 19 bases left in between. This CDR3 region has 17 residues. The CDR3 reads CASSLNGLGISNYGYTF. In DNA, the CDR3 is TGCGCCAGCAGCTTAAACGGCCTCGGGATCTCGAACTATGGCTACACCTTC. Full variable domain (missing parts from reference TRBV5-1 and TRBJ1-2): KAGVTQTPRYLIKTRGQQVTLSCSPISGHRSVSWYQQTPGQGLQFLFEYFSETQRNKGNFPGRFSGRQFSNSRSEMNVSTLELGDSALYLCASSLNGLGISNYGYTFGSGTRLTVV.

This chain links TRBV29-1 with TRBJ1-1, with 9 bases that match TRBD1. J lost 3 bases, V lost 4 bases, and 6 bases had no gene match. In germline, CDR1 is SQVTM, CDR2 ANQGSEA. The CDR3 sequence is 14 residues long. CDR3 bases: TGCAGCGTTGGGGGTGGACAGGGGCACACTGAAGCTTTCTTT. This sequence encodes CSVGGGQGHTEAFF.